These 15 T cell receptor beta chains came from one sample sequenced in a study of PD-L1 blockade in urothelial cancer. Sequencing was performed with immunoSEQ multiplex PCR; in TCRdb, only in-frame clones are kept and a portion is missing. The sample lists about 57,000 clones, roughly 79% occurring once. As to time point: pretreatment peripheral blood. Sequenced material: PBMCs, taken around atezolizumab (anti-PD-L1) treatment. The source of these receptors is a man between 65 and 79 years old with urothelial cancer.

This chain connects TRBV18 to TRBJ1-1; D remains unclear. The CDR3 has 13 amino acids. CDR1 is KGHSH and CDR2 is LQKENI in the germline V gene. Trimming cost V 4 bases and J 4 bases, with 10 bases left between them. This CDR3 reads CASSLAWGTEAFF. The CDR3 DNA follows: TGTGCCAGCTCACTAGCGTGGGGCACTGAAGCTTTCTTT.

This clone was counted between two and nine times. This specimen includes other DNA sequences encoding the same CDR3. The V call is TRBV11-2, the J call TRBJ2-7; D remains unclear. The V end lost 1 base, the J end lost 0 bases, and 7 bases lay between the germline ends. Germline V gives CDR1 SGHAT, CDR2 FQNNGV. This CDR3 is 14 amino acids long. In nucleotides, the CDR3 is TGTGCCAGCAGCTTAGGGGCAGCCTCCTACGAGCAGTACTTC. It encodes CASSLGAASYEQYF.

The chain joins TRBV10-3 to TRBJ1-1, with a possible D match to TRBD1 (6 bases). V lost 6 bases to trimming and J lost 2 bases, with 13 bases between them. Germline CDR1 reads ENHRY; CDR2 reads SYGVKD. The CDR3 is 14 amino acids. CDR3 in DNA: TGTGCCATCAGCCCAACAGGGTCTAACACTGAAGCTTTCTTT. Protein product: CAISPTGSNTEAFF.

J is TRBJ2-3 and V is TRBV5-4; D is possibly TRBD1 (5 bases). V lost 5 bases and J lost 1, with 23 bases in between. The CDR3 spans 18 residues. Germline V gives CDR1 SGHNT, CDR2 YYREEE (reference sequence). CDR3 bases: TGTGCCAGCAGTCCCTTTAGTTTAGGGGCCTGGGGCACAGATACGCAGTATTTT. It yields the protein CASSPFSLGAWGTDTQYF.

The V and J genes are TRBV5-4 and TRBJ2-5; D possibly corresponds to TRBD2 (5 bases). The CDR3 extends over 16 amino acids. CDR1 is SGHNT, CDR2 YYREEE, per germline (reference sequence). The V end was cut by 4 bases, the J end by 1 base, with 17 bases between. This CDR3 is CASSPDWALSQETQYF. The CDR3 DNA follows: TGTGCCAGCAGCCCGGACTGGGCCTTGAGCCAAGAGACCCAGTACTTC.

The chain is built from TRBV9 and TRBJ2-5; the match to TRBD2 covers 10 bases. The CDR3 runs 17 residues. The J segment lost 5 bases and the V segment lost 0 bases, leaving 10 bases of the junction unmatched. Germline lookup yields CDR1 SGDLS and CDR2 YYNGEE. The CDR3 protein is CASSVVGSGGPRETQYF. The CDR3 coding sequence is TGTGCCAGCAGCGTAGTCGGTAGCGGGGGGCCGCGGGAGACCCAGTACTTC.

The chain links TRBV6-5 to TRBJ1-2, with 9 bases matching TRBD1. After removal of 8 bases from V and 3 bases from J, the junction contained 7 bases not matched to a gene. Per the germline V gene, CDR1 is MNHEY and CDR2 is SVGAGI. This CDR3 region has 14 residues. The CDR3 here is CASGLDRGDYGYTF. The CDR3 nucleotides are TGTGCCAGCGGCCTGGACAGGGGAGACTATGGCTACACCTTC.

The V call is TRBV19, the J call TRBJ2-3; 8 bases match TRBD2. The CDR3 has 13 residues. V lost 8 bases to trimming and J lost 7 bases; unmatched junction nucleotides: 8. Germline V gene data show CDR1 as LNHDA and CDR2 as SQIVND (reference sequence). CDR3 protein: CASAGLDLHTQYF. CDR3 sequence (DNA): TGTGCCAGTGCGGGACTAGATCTCCATACGCAGTATTTT. The full variable domain, rest sourced from reference TRBV19 and TRBJ2-3, is DGGITQSPKYLFRKEGQNVTLSCEQNLNHDAMYWYRQDPGQGLRLIYYSQIVNDFQKGDIAEGYSVSREKKESFPLTVTSAQKNPTAFYLCASAGLDLHTQYFGPGTRLTVL.

The V gene is TRBV27, the J gene TRBJ1-1; 8 nucleotides line up with TRBD1. CDR3 length: 13 residues. V shed 0 bases and J 8 bases; nucleotides not matched to a gene: 2. The V gene's germline CDR1 is MNHEY and CDR2 SMNVEV (reference sequence). The CDR3 DNA is TGTGCCAGCAGTTTATCTTGGACAGGGGAAGCTTTCTTT. It yields the protein CASSLSWTGEAFF.

The chain links TRBV11-2 to TRBJ1-2, with 7 bases fitting TRBD1. The CDR3 is 14 residues long. After removal of 5 bases from V and 7 bases from J, the junction contained 10 bases not matched to a gene. Germline V gene data show CDR1 as SGHAT and CDR2 as FQNNGV. In nucleotides, the CDR3 is TGTGCCAGCAGCCCCAGCCCAGGGGGGAGTGGCTACACCTTC. Its translation is CASSPSPGGSGYTF. The complete variable domain, with remaining parts taken from reference TRBV11-2 and TRBJ1-2, reads EAGVAQSPRYKIIEKRQSVAFWCNPISGHATLYWYQQILGQGPKLLIQFQNNGVVDDSQLPKDRFSAERLKGVDSTLKIQPAKLEDSAVYLCASSPSPGGSGYTFGSGTRLTVV.

This clone was observed a single time. V usage is TRBV4-3 and J usage is TRBJ1-5, with D unclear. V gave up 3 bases and J gave up 7 bases, with 16 bases separating them. Germline CDR1 and CDR2: LGHNA and YSLEER. The CDR3 runs to 15 residues. The CDR3 DNA reads as TGCGCCAGCAGCCAGAACTGGGGATCGGGACAGCCCCAGCATTTT. It encodes CASSQNWGSGQPQHF.

The chain combines TRBV12-5 with TRBJ2-6; TRBD1 matches 8 bases. The CDR3 runs to 15 residues. V gave up 6 bases and J gave up 7 bases; unmatched junction bases: 8. The germline V gene encodes CDR1 LGHNT and CDR2 FRNRAP. CDR3 loop: CASGWTGQGANVLTF. The CDR3 region has the DNA TGTGCTAGTGGCTGGACAGGGCAGGGCGCCAACGTCCTGACTTTC.

This chain uses TRBV19 with TRBJ2-5, with 15 bases identical to TRBD2. From germline, CDR1 is LNHDA and CDR2 SQIVND (reference sequence). The trim removed 8 bases at V and 5 bases at J, leaving 9 bases unmatched. This CDR3 has 16 amino acids. The CDR3 sequence: CASSRTSGGARETQYF. In nucleotides, the CDR3 is TGTGCCAGTTCCCGGACTAGCGGGGGGGCCAGGGAGACCCAGTACTTC.

V is TRBV19 and J is TRBJ1-1; 7 bases match TRBD1. The germline gives CDR1 LNHDA, CDR2 SQIVND (reference sequence). CDR3 length: 17 residues. With 1 base clipped from V and 4 bases from J, the junction kept 12 bases outside the gene matches. CDR3 residues: CASSIVAHRGASTEAFF. The CDR3 DNA follows: TGTGCCAGTAGTATAGTGGCCCACAGGGGAGCCAGCACTGAAGCTTTCTTT.

The chain carries TRBV29-1 and TRBJ2-1, with 9 bases matching TRBD1. Per the germline V gene, CDR1 is SQVTM and CDR2 is ANQGSEA. CDR3 length: 13 residues. V was clipped by 6 bases and J by 3 bases; unmatched bases: 3. CDR3 in amino acids: CSVRDRDYNEQFF. The CDR3 DNA reads as TGCAGCGTCCGGGACAGGGACTACAATGAGCAGTTCTTC.